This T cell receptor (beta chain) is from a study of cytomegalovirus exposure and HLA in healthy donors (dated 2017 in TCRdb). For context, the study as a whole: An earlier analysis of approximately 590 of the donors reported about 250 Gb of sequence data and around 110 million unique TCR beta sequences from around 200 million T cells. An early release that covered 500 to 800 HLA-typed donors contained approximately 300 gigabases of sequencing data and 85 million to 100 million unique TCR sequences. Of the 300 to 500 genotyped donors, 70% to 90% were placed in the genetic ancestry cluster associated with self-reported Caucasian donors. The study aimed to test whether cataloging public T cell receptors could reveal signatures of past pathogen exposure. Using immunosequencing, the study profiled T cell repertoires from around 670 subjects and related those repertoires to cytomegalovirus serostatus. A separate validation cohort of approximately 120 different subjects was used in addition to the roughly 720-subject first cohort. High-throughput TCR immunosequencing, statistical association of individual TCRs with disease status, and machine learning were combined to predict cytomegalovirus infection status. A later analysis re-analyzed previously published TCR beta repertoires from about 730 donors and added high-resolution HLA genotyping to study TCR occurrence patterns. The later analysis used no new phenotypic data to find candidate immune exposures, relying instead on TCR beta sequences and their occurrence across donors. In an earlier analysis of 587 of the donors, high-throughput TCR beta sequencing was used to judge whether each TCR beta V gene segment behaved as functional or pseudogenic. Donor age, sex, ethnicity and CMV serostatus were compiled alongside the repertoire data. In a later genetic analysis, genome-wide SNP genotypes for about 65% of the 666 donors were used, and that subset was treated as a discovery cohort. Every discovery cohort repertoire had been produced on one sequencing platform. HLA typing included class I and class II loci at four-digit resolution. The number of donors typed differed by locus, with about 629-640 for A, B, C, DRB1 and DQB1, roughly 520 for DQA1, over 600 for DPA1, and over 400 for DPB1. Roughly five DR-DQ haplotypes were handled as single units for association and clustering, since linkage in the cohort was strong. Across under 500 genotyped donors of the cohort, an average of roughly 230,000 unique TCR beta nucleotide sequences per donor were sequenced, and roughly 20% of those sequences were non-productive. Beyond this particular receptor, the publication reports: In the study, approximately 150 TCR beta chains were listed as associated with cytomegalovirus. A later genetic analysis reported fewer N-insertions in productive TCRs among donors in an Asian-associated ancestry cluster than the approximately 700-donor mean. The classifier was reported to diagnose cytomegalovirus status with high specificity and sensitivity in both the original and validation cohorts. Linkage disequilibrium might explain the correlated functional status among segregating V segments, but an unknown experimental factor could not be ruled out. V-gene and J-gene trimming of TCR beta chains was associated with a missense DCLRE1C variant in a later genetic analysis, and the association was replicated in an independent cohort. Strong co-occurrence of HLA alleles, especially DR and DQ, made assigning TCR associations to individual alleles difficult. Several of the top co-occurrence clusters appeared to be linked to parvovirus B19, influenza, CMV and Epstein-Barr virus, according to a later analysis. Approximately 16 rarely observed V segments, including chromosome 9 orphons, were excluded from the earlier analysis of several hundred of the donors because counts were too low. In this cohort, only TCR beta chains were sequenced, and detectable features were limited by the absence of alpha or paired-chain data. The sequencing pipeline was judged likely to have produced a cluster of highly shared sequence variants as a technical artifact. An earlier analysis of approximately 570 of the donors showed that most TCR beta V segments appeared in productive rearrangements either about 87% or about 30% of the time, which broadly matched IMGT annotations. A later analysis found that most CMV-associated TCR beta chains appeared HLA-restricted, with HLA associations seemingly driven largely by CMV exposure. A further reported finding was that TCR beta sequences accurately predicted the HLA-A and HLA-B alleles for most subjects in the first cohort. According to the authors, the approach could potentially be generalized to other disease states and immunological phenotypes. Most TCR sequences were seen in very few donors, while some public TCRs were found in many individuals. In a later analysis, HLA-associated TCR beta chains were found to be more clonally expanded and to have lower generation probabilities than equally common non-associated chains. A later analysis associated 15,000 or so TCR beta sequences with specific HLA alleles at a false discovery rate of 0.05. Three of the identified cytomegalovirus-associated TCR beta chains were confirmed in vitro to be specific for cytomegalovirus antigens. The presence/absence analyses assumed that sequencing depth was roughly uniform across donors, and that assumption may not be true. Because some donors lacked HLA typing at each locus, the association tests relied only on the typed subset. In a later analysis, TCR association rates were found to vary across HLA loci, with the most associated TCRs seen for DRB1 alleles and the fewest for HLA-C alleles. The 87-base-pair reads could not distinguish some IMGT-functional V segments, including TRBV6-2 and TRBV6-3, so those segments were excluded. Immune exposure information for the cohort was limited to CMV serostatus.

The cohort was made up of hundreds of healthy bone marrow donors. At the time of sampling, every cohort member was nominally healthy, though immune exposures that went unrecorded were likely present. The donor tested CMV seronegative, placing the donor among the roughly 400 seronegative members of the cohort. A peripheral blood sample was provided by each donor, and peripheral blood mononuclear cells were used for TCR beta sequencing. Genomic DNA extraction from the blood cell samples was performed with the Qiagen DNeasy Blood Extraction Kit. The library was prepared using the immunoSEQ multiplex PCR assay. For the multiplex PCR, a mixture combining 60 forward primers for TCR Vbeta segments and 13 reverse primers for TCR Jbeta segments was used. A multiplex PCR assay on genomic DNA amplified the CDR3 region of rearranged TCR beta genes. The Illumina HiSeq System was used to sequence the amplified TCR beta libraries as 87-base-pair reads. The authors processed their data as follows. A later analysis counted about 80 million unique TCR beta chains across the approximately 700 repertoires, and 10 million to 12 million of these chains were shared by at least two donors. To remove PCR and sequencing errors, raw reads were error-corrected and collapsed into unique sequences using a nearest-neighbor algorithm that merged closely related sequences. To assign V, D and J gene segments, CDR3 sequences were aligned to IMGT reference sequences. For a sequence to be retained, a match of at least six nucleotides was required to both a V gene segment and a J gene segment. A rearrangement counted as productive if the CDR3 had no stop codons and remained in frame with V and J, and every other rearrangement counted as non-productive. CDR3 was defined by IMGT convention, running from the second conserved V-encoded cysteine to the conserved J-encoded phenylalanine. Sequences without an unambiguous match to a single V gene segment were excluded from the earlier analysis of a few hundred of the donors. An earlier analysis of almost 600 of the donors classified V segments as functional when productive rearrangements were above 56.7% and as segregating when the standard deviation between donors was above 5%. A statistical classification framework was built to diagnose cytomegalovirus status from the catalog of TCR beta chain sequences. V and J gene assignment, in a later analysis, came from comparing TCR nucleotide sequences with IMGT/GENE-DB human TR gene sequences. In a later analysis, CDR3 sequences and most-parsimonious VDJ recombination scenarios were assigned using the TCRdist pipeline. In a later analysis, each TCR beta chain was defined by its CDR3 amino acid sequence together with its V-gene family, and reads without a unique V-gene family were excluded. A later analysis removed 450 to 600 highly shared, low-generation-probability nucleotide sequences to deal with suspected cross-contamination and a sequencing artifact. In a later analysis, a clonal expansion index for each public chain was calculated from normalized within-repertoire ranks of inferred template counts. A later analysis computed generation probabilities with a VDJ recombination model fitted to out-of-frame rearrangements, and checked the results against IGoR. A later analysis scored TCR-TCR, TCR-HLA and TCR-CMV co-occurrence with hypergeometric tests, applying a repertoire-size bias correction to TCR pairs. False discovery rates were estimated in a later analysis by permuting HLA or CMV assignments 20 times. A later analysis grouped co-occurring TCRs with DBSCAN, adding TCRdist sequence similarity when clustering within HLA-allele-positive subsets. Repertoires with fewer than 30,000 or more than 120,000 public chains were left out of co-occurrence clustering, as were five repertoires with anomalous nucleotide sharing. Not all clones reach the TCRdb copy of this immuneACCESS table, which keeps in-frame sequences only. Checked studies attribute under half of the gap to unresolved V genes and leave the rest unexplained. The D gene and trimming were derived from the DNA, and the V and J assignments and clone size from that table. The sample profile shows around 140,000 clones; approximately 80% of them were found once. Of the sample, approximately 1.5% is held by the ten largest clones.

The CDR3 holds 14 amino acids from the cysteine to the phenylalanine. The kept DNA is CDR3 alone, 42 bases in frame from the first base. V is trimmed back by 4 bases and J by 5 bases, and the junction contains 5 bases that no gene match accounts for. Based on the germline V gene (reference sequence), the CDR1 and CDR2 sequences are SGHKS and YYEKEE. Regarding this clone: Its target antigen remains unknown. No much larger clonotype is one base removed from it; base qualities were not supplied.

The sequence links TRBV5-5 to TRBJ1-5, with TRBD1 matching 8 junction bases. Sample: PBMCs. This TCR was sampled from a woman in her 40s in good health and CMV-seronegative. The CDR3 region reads CASSADRVYQPQHF. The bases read TGTGCCAGCAGCGCGGACAGGGTGTATCAGCCCCAGCATTTT.